What follows describes a single TCR beta chain. Its ends do not fully match the called genes, so a read error is possible. This CDR3 spans 15 amino acids. Germline V gene sequence: CDR1 MDHEN, CDR2 SYDVKM. This sample is drawn from a study of T cells in Graves' hyperthyroidism and ophthalmopathy. Researchers barred patients who had uncontrolled infection, other autoimmune disease, pregnancy or lactation. The TCR beta CDR3 regions underwent amplification using RNA transcripts as the source. RT-PCR in the first round (using the HTBI primer set) targeted the TCR CDR3. MiXCR, applied by TCRdb to the multiplex PCR reads, yields one record per CDR3 protein. The sample lists more than 450,000 distinct CDR3 sequences, 13% to 15% seen once, with about 15% in the top ten.

Sequencing used blood. J is TRBJ1-3 and V is TRBV28, with 8 bases fitting TRBD1. The sequence came from a woman aged 40 to 50 with Graves' hyperthyroidism. CDR3 region: CASKLQGVSGNAIYF. CDR3 DNA sequence: TGTGCCAGCAAACTACAGGGGGTCTCTGGAAACGCCATATATTTT.